One sample yielded the 10 T cell receptor beta chains listed below, sequenced in a study of cytomegalovirus exposure and HLA in healthy donors. With 60 Vbeta and 13 Jbeta primers, the PCR was carried out. The repertoire was sequenced with immunoSEQ multiplex PCR; TCRdb's copy has only in-frame clones and lacks some. The sample includes 95,000 to 150,000 clones, about three fifths seen only once; the top ten take roughly 8.6%. The sample consisted of PBMCs. The receptors derive from a woman in her thirties or forties in good health and CMV-seropositive.

J is TRBJ2-3 and V is TRBV5-1, with D possibly matching TRBD2 (5 bases). The CDR3 loop spans 16 amino acids. Looked up from germline, CDR1 is SGHRS and CDR2 is YFSETQ. V was clipped by 4 bases and J by 1 base, with 16 bases between them. CDR3 protein: CASSPRLASRTDTQYF. In DNA form, the CDR3 reads TGCGCCAGCAGCCCCCGGCTAGCATCCCGCACAGATACGCAGTATTTT.

V is TRBV5-1 and J is TRBJ2-1; 12 nucleotides line up with TRBD2. The CDR3 is made up of 17 amino acids. CDR1 is SGHRS, CDR2 YFSETQ, per germline. J lost 9 bases, V lost 0 bases, and 10 bases had no gene match. In nucleotides, the CDR3 is TGCGCCAGCAGCTTGGAAGCTAGCGGGAGGGCCCTCTTTGAGCAGTTCTTC. Protein sequence: CASSLEASGRALFEQFF.

This clone has a handful of counts. This chain uses TRBV6-6 with TRBJ2-7, with 10 bases matching TRBD2. Germline V gene lookup returns CDR1 MNHNY and CDR2 SVGAGI (reference sequence). The V gene end was trimmed by 6 bases and the J gene end by 2 bases; junction bases not matched to a gene: 10. The CDR3 is 16 residues long. CDR3 loop: CASSATGTSATYEQYF. The DNA for the CDR3 is TGTGCCAGCAGCGCGACCGGGACTAGCGCCACCTACGAGCAGTACTTC.

The genes are TRBV5-1 and TRBJ2-2; TRBD1 matches 7 bases. CDR3 length equals 19 residues. Germline V gives CDR1 SGHRS, CDR2 YFSETQ. V dropped 4 bases and J dropped 7; count of bases not matched to a gene: 22. CDR3 sequence (DNA): TGCGCCAGCAGCCCCTCGACAGGGACAAACTTAGGGAGTCGCGGGGAGCTGTTTTTT. Amino acid sequence: CASSPSTGTNLGSRGELFF.

The chain recombines TRBV27 with TRBJ2-5; a possible D gene is TRBD1 (5 bases). The CDR3 runs 15 residues. Trimming took off 5 bases at V and 1 base at J, with 14 bases between the two ends. Germline assignment: CDR1 MNHEY and CDR2 SMNVEV (reference sequence). The CDR3 DNA reads as TGTGCCAGCAGTGTAGACAGACGGGCCCAAGAGACCCAGTACTTC. Translated, it gives CASSVDRRAQETQYF.

The rearrangement uses TRBV28 and TRBJ2-7, with D hard to call. The germline V gene has CDR1 MDHEN and CDR2 SYDVKM. The CDR3 consists of 16 residues. V was pared by 8 bases and J by 0 bases, with 20 bases between. The CDR3 loop is CASWPLSERSSYEQYF. In nucleotides, the CDR3 is TGTGCCAGCTGGCCCCTAAGCGAAAGAAGCTCCTACGAGCAGTACTTC.

The chain recombines TRBV2 with TRBJ2-3, with TRBD1 matching over 7 bases. The V gene end was trimmed by 7 bases and the J gene end by 0 bases; junction bases not matched to a gene: 7. CDR1 and CDR2 (germline): SNHLY, FYNNEI. This CDR3 has 15 amino acids. The CDR3, as DNA: TGTGCCAGCATTGCGAGGGGGCCTAGCACAGATACGCAGTATTTT. Encoded protein: CASIARGPSTDTQYF.

The rearrangement uses TRBV7-9 and TRBJ2-3, with 11 bases lining up with TRBD2. Germline V gene lookup returns CDR1 SEHNR and CDR2 FQNEAQ (reference sequence). The CDR3 loop spans 16 amino acids. V dropped 1 base and J dropped 0; count of bases not matched to a gene: 0. CDR3 DNA sequence: TGTGCCAGCAGCTTAGGACTAGCGGGAAGCACAGATACGCAGTATTTT. As protein: CASSLGLAGSTDTQYF.

This clone appeared once. The J gene is TRBJ2-1, the V gene TRBV29-1, with D unresolved. The germline V and J ends were trimmed by 7 bases and 4 bases, with 14 bases remaining between them. This CDR3 comprises 13 residues. The V gene's germline CDR1 is SQVTM and CDR2 ANQGSEA. CDR3 nucleotides: TGCAGCGGCTCCCCCCGAGATTACAATGAGCAGTTCTTC. It yields the protein CSGSPRDYNEQFF.

The rearrangement uses TRBV10-2 and TRBJ2-1; TRBD2 is a possible D gene (6 bases). V lost 6 bases and J lost 8, with 14 bases in between. The germline gives CDR1 WSHSY, CDR2 SAAADI. The CDR3 runs to 13 residues. CDR3 in DNA: TGCGCCAGCAGGGCCGGAGGGTCCGATGAGCAGTTCTTC. Amino acid sequence: CASRAGGSDEQFF.